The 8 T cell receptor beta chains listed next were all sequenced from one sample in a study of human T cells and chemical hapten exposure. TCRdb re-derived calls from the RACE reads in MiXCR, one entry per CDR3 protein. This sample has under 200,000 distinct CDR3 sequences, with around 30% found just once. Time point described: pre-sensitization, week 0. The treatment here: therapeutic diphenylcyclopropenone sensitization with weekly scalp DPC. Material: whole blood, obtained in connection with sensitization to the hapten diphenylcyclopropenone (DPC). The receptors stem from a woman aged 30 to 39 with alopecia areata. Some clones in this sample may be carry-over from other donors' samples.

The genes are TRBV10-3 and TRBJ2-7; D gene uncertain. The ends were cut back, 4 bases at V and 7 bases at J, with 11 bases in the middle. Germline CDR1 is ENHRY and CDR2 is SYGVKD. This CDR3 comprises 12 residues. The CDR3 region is CAISGAPREQYF. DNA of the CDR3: TGTGCCATCAGTGGGGCGCCTCGAGAGCAGTACTTC.

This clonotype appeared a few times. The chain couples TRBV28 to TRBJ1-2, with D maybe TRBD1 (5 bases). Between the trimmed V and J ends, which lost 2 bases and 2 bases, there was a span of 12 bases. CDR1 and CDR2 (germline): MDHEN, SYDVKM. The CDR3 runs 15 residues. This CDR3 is CASSLARTLNYGYTF. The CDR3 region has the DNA TGTGCCAGCAGTTTAGCGAGGACACTCAACTATGGCTACACCTTC.

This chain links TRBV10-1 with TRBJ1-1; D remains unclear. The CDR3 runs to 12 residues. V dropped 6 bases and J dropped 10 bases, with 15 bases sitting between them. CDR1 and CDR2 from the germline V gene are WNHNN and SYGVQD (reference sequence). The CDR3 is CASSPGPLGAFF. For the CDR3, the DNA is TGCGCCAGCAGCCCCGGTCCGCTAGGAGCTTTCTTT.

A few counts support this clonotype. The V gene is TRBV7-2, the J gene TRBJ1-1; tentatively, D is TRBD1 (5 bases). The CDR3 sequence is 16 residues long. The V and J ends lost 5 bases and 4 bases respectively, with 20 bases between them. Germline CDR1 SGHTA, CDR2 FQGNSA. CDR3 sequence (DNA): TGTGCCAGCAGCCCAACCCCAGGGTCCCGTAGCACTGAAGCTTTCTTT. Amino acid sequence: CASSPTPGSRSTEAFF.

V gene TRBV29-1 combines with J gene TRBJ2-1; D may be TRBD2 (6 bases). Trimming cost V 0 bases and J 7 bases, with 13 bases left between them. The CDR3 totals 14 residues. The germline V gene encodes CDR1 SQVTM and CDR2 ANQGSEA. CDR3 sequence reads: CSVEDWDFPNEQFF. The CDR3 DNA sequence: TGCAGCGTTGAAGATTGGGACTTCCCTAATGAGCAGTTCTTC.

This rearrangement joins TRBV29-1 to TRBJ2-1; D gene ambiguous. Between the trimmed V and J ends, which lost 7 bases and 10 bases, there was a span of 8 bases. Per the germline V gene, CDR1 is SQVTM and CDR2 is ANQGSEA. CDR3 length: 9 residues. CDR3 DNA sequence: TGCAGCGCAGGAAGGGAGCAGTTCTTC. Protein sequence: CSAGREQFF.

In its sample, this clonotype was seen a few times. The CDR3 sequence is CATEPTPNTEAFF. Here the CDR3 DNA reads TGTGCCACCGAACCTACACCGAACACTGAAGCTTTCTTT. The chain joins TRBV28 to TRBJ1-1; no firm D call. The V end was cut by 10 bases, the J end by 1 base, with 13 bases between. Germline values: CDR1 MDHEN, CDR2 SYDVKM. The CDR3 totals 13 residues.

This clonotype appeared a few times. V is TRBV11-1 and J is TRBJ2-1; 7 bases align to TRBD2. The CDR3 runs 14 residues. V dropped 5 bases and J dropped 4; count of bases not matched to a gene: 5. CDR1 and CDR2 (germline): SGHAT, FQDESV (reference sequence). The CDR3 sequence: CASSPGLEYNEQFF. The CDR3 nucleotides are TGTGCCAGCAGCCCCGGACTAGAATACAATGAGCAGTTCTTC. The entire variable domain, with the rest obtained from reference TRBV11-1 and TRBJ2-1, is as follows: EAEVAQSPRYKITEKSQAVAFWCDPISGHATLYWYRQILGQGPELLVQFQDESVVDDSQLPKDRFSAERLKGVDSTLKIQPAELGDSAMYLCASSPGLEYNEQFFGPGTRLTVL.